The clone carrying this T cell receptor beta chain was counted a single time. There were between 1 and 8 samples from each patient, taken pretreatment and on-treatment. The entry originates in a study of PD-L1 blockade in urothelial cancer. The V gene's germline CDR1 is SGHVS and CDR2 FQNEAQ. This CDR3 is 15 amino acids long. The junction had 3 bases not matched to a gene; V was cut back by 1 base and J by 4 bases. Some clones are missing from TCRdb's copy, which holds only in-frame ones; the method was immunoSEQ multiplex PCR. The sample lists about 76,000 clones; 80% to 85% were seen once. Sequencing used PBMCs, obtained around atezolizumab (anti-PD-L1) treatment. The sequence was obtained from a man between 65 and 80 years old with urothelial cancer. This chain uses TRBV7-8 with TRBJ1-1; TRBD1 agrees at 10 bases. This chain's CDR3 is CASSLGGTGVTEAFF. The CDR3 DNA reads TGTGCCAGCAGCTTAGGGGGGACAGGGGTCACTGAAGCTTTCTTT.